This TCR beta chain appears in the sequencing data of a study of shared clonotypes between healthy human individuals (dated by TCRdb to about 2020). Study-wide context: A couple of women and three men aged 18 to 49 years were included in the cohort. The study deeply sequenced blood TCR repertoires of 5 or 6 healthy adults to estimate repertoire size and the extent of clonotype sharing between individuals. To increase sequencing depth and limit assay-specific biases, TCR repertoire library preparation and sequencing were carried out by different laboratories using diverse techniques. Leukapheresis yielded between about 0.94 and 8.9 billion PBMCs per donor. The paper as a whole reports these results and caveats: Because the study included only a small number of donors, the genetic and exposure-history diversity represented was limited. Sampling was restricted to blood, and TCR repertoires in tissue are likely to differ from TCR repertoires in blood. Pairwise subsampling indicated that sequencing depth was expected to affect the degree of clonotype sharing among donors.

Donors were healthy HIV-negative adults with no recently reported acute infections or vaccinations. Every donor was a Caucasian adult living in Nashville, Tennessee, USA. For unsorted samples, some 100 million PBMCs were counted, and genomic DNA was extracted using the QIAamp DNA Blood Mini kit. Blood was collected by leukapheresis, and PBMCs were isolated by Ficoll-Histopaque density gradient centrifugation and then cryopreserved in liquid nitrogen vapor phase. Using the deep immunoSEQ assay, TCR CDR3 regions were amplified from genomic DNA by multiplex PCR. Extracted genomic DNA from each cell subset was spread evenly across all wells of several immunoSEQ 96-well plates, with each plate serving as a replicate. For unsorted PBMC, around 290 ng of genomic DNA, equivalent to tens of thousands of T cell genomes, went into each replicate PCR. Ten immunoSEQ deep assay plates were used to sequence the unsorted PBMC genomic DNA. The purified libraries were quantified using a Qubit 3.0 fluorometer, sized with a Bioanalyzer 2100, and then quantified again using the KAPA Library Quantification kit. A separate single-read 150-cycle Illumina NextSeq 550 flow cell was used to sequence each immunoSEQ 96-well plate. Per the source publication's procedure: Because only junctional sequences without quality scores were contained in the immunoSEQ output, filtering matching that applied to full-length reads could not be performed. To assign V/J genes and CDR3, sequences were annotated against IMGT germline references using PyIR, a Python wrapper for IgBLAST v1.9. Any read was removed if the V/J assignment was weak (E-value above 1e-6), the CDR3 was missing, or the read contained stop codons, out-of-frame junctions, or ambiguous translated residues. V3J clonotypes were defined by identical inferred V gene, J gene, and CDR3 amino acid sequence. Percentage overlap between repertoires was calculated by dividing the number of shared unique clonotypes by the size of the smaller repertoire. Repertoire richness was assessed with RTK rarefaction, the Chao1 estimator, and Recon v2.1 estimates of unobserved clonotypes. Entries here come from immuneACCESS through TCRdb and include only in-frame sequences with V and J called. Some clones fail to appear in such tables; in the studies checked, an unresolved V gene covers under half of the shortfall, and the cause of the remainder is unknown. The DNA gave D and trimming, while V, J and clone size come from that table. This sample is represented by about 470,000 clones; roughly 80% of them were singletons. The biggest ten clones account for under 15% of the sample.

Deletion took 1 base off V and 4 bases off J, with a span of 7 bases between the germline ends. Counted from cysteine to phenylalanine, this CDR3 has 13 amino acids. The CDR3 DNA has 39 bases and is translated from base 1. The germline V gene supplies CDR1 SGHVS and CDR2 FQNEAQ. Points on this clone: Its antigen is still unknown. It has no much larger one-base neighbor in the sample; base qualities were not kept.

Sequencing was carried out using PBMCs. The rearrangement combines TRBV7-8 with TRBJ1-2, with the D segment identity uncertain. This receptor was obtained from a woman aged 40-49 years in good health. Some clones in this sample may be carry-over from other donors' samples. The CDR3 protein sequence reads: CASSLDPGYGYTF. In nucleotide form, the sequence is TGTGCCAGCAGCTTAGACCCGGGCTATGGCTACACCTTC.